Reported below is one TCR beta chain. Profiling relied on immunoSEQ multiplex PCR, and the TCRdb table lists in-frame clones only, not all of them. The repertoire holds 290,000 or so clones, with about 90% as singletons. The sample originates from a study of blood T cell repertoires in COVID-19. This CDR3 region has 14 residues. Trimming took 0 bases from V and 6 from J, leaving 9 bases between them. Germline V gene lookup returns CDR1 LNHDA and CDR2 SQIVND (reference sequence). The sample taken for sequencing was PBMCs or T cells enriched from blood (not recorded which). The TCR was taken from a woman under 30 with acute COVID-19. The chain uses TRBV19 and TRBJ1-5, with D possibly being TRBD1 (6 bases). CDR3 region: CASSIDRGTQPQHF. CDR3 DNA: TGTGCCAGTAGTATAGACAGGGGAACTCAGCCCCAGCATTTT.